This entry features one TCR beta chain sequence. Antigen specificity is unknown. The investigators reverse transcribed all of the isolated RNA, so they sequenced expressed TCRB transcripts. The average read count of naive, central memory and regulatory T cell samples was around 3.8 million. The repertoire was sequenced with immunoSEQ multiplex PCR; TCRdb's copy has only in-frame clones and lacks some. Of a few hundred thousand clones in the sample, roughly a quarter were seen once. This entry comes from a study of beta chain features in type 1 diabetes. On the study more broadly: Examination of sorted cells across all samples involved roughly 100 million cells.

Study-level points and caveats: The study notes PCR might favor shorter templates equally in patients and controls. cDNA-based reads could over-represent cells with high TCR expression. Among patients with Type 1 diabetes, TCRB CDR3s were moderately but significantly shorter in every one of the four CD4+ subsets.

The sequenced material came from naive CD4+ T cells from blood. The receptor comes from a woman aged 25 to 39 with type 1 diabetes.

The CDR3 region is CASRVQQGTYEQYF. In nucleotides, the CDR3 is TGTGCCAGCAGGGTTCAACAGGGAACCTACGAGCAGTACTTC. V and J are TRBV6-1 and TRBJ2-7; D may be TRBD1 (6 bases). This CDR3 has 14 residues. CDR1 and CDR2 from the germline V gene are MNHNS and SASEGT. V was clipped by 6 bases and J by 2 bases, with 14 bases between them.